Below, one TCR beta chain is given with its context. Its matching antigen is unknown. The data derive from a study of cytomegalovirus exposure and HLA in healthy donors. Study-level findings and limits: In a later analysis, V- and J-gene trimming of beta chains associated with a DCLRE1C missense variant, replicated independently. There were some public TCRs occurring in many donors, but most TCR sequences were rare.

Use of 60 Vbeta and 13 Jbeta primers characterized the PCR. Per the study methods: As a later analysis found, there were 80 million or so unique TCR beta chains, of which roughly 11 million were shared. TCRdb's table, derived via immunoSEQ multiplex PCR, lists solely in-frame clones and lacks some. The V and J calls and clone size were taken over from that table, and D and trimming were inferred from the DNA. The sample holds under 90,000 clones; about 75% are singletons and the top ten take 2.2%. CDR1 is SGDLS, CDR2 YYNGEE, per germline. J lost 0 bases, V lost 4 bases, and 3 bases had no gene match. This CDR3 region has 15 residues. Everyone who donated was a healthy bone marrow donor.

This receptor was taken from a man aged 40-49 years in good health and CMV-seronegative. Sequenced input: PBMCs. The rearrangement joins TRBV9 to TRBJ2-1, with 8 positions matching TRBD2. The CDR3 here is CASSLSGSSYNEQFF. The CDR3 nucleotides read TGTGCCAGCAGCCTCAGCGGGAGCTCCTACAATGAGCAGTTCTTC.